This TCR beta chain was captured by sequencing in a study of T cell changes during pregnancy in multiple sclerosis. The sample holds a few counts of this clone. Assay used: immunoSEQ multiplex PCR; TCRdb lists only in-frame clones, some missing. The sample holds about 38,000 clones, about nine tenths seen once. The CDR3 runs 16 residues. V gave up 0 bases and J gave up 3 bases, with 15 bases separating them. Germline V gene data show CDR1 as MNHEY and CDR2 as SVGAGI. This clonotype was obtained from a female donor with multiple sclerosis, enrolled in a pregnancy study. The source was CD8+ T cells from peripheral blood mononuclear cells, collected after pregnancy. The chain has TRBV6-5 and TRBJ2-7, with a weak D call TRBD2 (5 bases). The CDR3 DNA sequence: TGTGCCAGCAGTTACTCGGAGGCAGGTTTTAACTACGAGCAGTACTTC. Translating it yields CASSYSEAGFNYEQYF.